This T cell receptor (beta chain) emerged from a study of blood T cell repertoires in COVID-19. Each participant's cohort was designated according to participant-reported clinical history. Germline lookup yields CDR1 SNHLY and CDR2 FYNNEI. V was trimmed by 6 bases and J by 2 bases, leaving 8 bases between them. This CDR3 has 14 residues. The assay was immunoSEQ multiplex PCR, and TCRdb's table has in-frame clones only and misses some. The sample yields hundreds of thousands of clones, about 90% seen once. Specimen: PBMCs or T cells enriched from blood (not recorded which). The receptor was derived from a woman in her fifties or sixties with acute COVID-19. The chain has TRBV2 and TRBJ2-6; weak D call: TRBD1 (6 bases). The CDR3 nucleotides read TGTGCCAGCAGCACAGGGCCTGGGGCCAACGTCCTGACTTTC. It encodes CASSTGPGANVLTF. Looking up the rest from reference TRBV2 and TRBJ2-6 gives the full variable domain: EPEVTQTPSHQVTQMGQEVILRCVPISNHLYFYWYRQILGQKVEFLVSFYNNEISEKSEIFDDQFSVERPDGSNFTLKIRSTKLEDSAMYFCASSTGPGANVLTFGAGSRLTVL.